This TCR beta chain was documented in a study of CD8 T cells in ankylosing spondylitis. Generation of TCR beta libraries employed quantitative 5'-RACE incorporating molecular barcodes. From the 5' RACE reads, TCRdb called clonotypes with MiXCR, one entry per CDR3 protein. The sample consists of nearly 350,000 distinct CDR3 sequences, about 15% of them appearing once. In the case of this clonotype: Antigen: not known.

General observations from the study: Researchers reportedly found disease-linked clones significantly enriched in matched ankylosing spondylitis synovial fluid. CD8+ disease-linked clones were present at relatively low frequencies in blood. There were earlier reports of some motif variants in reactive arthritis synovial fluid and blood.

CDR1 is SGHAT, CDR2 FQNNGV, per germline. CDR3 length: 16 residues. J lost 3 bases, V lost 1 base, and 7 bases had no gene match. This clonotype was sampled from a male donor with ankylosing spondylitis or in good health (not recorded which). The specimen was blood, either unsorted or a sorted T cell fraction (not recorded which). The V and J genes are TRBV11-2 and TRBJ2-7; 9 positions match TRBD1. CDR3 loop: CASSLATGGLYYEQYF. The CDR3 DNA sequence: TGTGCCAGCAGCTTAGCGACAGGGGGGCTATACTACGAGCAGTACTTC.